These 32 T cell receptor beta chains share one sample of origin, sequenced in a study of cytomegalovirus exposure and HLA in healthy donors. The PCR ran on 60 Vbeta and 13 Jbeta primers. The table came from immunoSEQ multiplex PCR; TCRdb's copy has only in-frame clones and leaves some out. The repertoire holds 150,000 or so clones, with roughly 73% as singletons. The sample consisted of PBMCs. All receptors come from a woman aged 18 to 35 in good health and CMV-seronegative.

This chain connects TRBV7-2 to TRBJ2-7, with a tentative D call TRBD1 (6 bases). Germline V lookup: CDR1 SGHTA, CDR2 FQGNSA. V was shortened by 6 bases and J by 0 bases, with 12 bases between the two germline ends. This CDR3 contains 14 residues. CDR3 in DNA: TGTGCCAGCAGTAGACAGGATCTCTCCTACGAGCAGTACTTC. Residues: CASSRQDLSYEQYF.

The V and J genes are TRBV29-1 and TRBJ2-1, with D possibly matching TRBD2 (6 bases). Germline lookup yields CDR1 SQVTM and CDR2 ANQGSEA. This CDR3 contains 15 residues. The V and J ends lost 4 bases and 1 base respectively, with 14 bases between them. The CDR3, as DNA: TGCAGCGTTGTTGGGGGGAGTATGTCCTACAATGAGCAGTTCTTC. Protein: CSVVGGSMSYNEQFF.

This clone has just one count. This rearrangement joins TRBV9 to TRBJ2-3; D unresolved. The CDR3 is made up of 14 amino acids. V was cut by 4 bases and J by 5 bases, with 14 bases left in between. The germline gives CDR1 SGDLS, CDR2 YYNGEE. The CDR3 here is CASSPHEYQDTQYF. In DNA form, the CDR3 reads TGTGCCAGCAGCCCCCACGAGTATCAAGATACGCAGTATTTT.

The chain recombines TRBV4-1 with TRBJ2-1; 9 bases agree with TRBD2. The CDR3 is 16 amino acids. Germline V lookup: CDR1 MGHRA, CDR2 YSYEKL. V was clipped by 0 bases and J by 2 bases; unmatched bases: 2. DNA for the CDR3: TGCGCCAGCAGCCAAGAACCTAGCGGGACCTACAATGAGCAGTTCTTC. This gives the protein CASSQEPSGTYNEQFF.

The CDR3 region has the DNA TGTGCCAGCAGTTACTACGGCTATGGCTACACCTTC. It is translated as CASSYYGYGYTF. The genes are TRBV6-5 and TRBJ1-2; D not certain. Germline values: CDR1 MNHEY, CDR2 SVGAGI. The CDR3 length is 12 residues. V was pared by 1 base and J by 4 bases, with 4 bases between.

The rearrangement links TRBV5-4 to TRBJ1-1; 10 bases fit TRBD1. J gave up 1 base and V 3 bases, and 3 bases lay outside the gene matches. The CDR3 sequence is 15 residues long. CDR1 and CDR2 (germline): SGHNT, YYREEE (reference sequence). The CDR3 DNA reads TGTGCCAGCAGCTGGTGGACAGGGGGGAACACTGAAGCTTTCTTT. Translated, it gives CASSWWTGGNTEAFF.

This chain links TRBV29-1 with TRBJ1-2, with 10 bases matching TRBD1. The CDR3 sequence is 15 residues long. Losses at the gene ends were 8 bases for V and 4 bases for J; bases not matched to a gene: 13. Looked up from germline, CDR1 is SQVTM and CDR2 is ANQGSEA. For the CDR3, the DNA is TGCAGCTCGTGGGAGTGGGACAGGGGAGCCTATGGCTACACCTTC. It yields the protein CSSWEWDRGAYGYTF. Full variable domain (missing parts from reference TRBV29-1 and TRBJ1-2): SAVISQKPSRDICQRGTSLTIQCQVDSQVTMMFWYRQQPGQSLTLIATANQGSEATYESGFVIDKFPISRPNLTFSTLTVSNMSPEDSSIYLCSSWEWDRGAYGYTFGSGTRLTVV.

The rearrangement links TRBV11-1 to TRBJ2-5; 8 bases match TRBD2. The CDR3 has 16 amino acids. Unmatched junction bases numbered 5, after V lost 1 base and J lost 1 base. Germline loops: CDR1 SGHAT, CDR2 FQDESV (reference sequence). CDR3 in DNA: TGTGCCAGCAGCTTAGGATTAGCGGGGACCCAAGAGACCCAGTACTTC. Translation gives CASSLGLAGTQETQYF.

The chain carries TRBV11-3 and TRBJ1-4; 9 bases line up with TRBD1. In germline, CDR1 is SGHNT, CDR2 YENEEA. Trimming at V came to 3 bases and at J to 2 bases, leaving 1 base not matched to a gene. This CDR3 is built from 15 residues. CDR3 in DNA: TGTGCCAGCAGCTTCACAGGGGGCACTAATGAAAAACTGTTTTTT. This codes for CASSFTGGTNEKLFF.

The V and J genes are TRBV30 and TRBJ1-6, with 7 nucleotides matching TRBD1. Trimming cost V 0 bases and J 11 bases; bases outside gene matches: 7. Germline V lookup: CDR1 GTSNPN, CDR2 SVGIG (reference sequence). This CDR3 is built from 14 residues. The CDR3 DNA reads as TGTGCCTGGAGTGTACCACAGGGGAGGACACCCCTCCACTTT. Amino acid sequence: CAWSVPQGRTPLHF.

J is TRBJ1-2 and V is TRBV4-1; 7 bases agree with TRBD1. The V gene end was trimmed by 0 bases and the J gene end by 5 bases; junction bases not matched to a gene: 15. Germline V gene data show CDR1 as MGHRA and CDR2 as YSYEKL. This CDR3 has 18 amino acids. The CDR3 here is CASSQEFSGQGVGYGYTF. The DNA of the CDR3 is TGCGCCAGCAGCCAAGAGTTCTCGGGGCAGGGGGTTGGATATGGCTACACCTTC.

The V call is TRBV5-5, the J call TRBJ1-1; D perhaps matches TRBD1 (5 bases). Trimming cost V 4 bases and J 5 bases, with 18 bases left between them. Germline lookup yields CDR1 SGHKS and CDR2 YYEKEE (reference sequence). This CDR3 has 15 residues. The CDR3 protein is CASSQAVGGYTEAFF. For the CDR3, the DNA is TGTGCCAGCAGCCAAGCCGTGGGGGGTTATACTGAAGCTTTCTTT.

This clone was picked up a small number of times. This sequence joins TRBV10-3 and TRBJ1-2; D is perhaps TRBD1 (6 bases). In germline, CDR1 is ENHRY, CDR2 SYGVKD. The ends were cut back, 6 bases at V and 7 bases at J, with 15 bases in the middle. This CDR3 contains 13 residues. The chain's CDR3 is CAISEDRSRGYTF. The CDR3 DNA follows: TGTGCCATCAGCGAAGACAGGTCCCGTGGCTACACCTTC.

The chain couples TRBV4-1 to TRBJ1-2; tentatively, D is TRBD1 (6 bases). The V gene's germline CDR1 is MGHRA and CDR2 YSYEKL. The CDR3 length is 14 residues. The ends were cut back, 1 base at V and 4 bases at J, with 10 bases in the middle. In nucleotides, the CDR3 is TGCGCCAGCAGCCAAGGAACAGGGAGCTATGGCTACACCTTC. It yields the protein CASSQGTGSYGYTF.

The chain recombines TRBV28 with TRBJ1-2; TRBD1 matches 8 bases. Germline values: CDR1 MDHEN, CDR2 SYDVKM. The CDR3 loop spans 15 amino acids. Trimming cost V 3 bases and J 4 bases; bases outside gene matches: 7. CDR3 protein: CASSLIQGASYGYTF. As DNA, the CDR3 is TGTGCCAGCAGTTTGATCCAGGGGGCGAGCTATGGCTACACCTTC.

The rearrangement joins TRBV5-5 to TRBJ2-3, with TRBD2 matching 7 bases. The CDR3 runs 14 residues. Germline loops: CDR1 SGHKS, CDR2 YYEKEE (reference sequence). V trimming: 6 bases; J trimming: 4 bases; junction bases outside the gene matches: 8. Here the CDR3 reads CASTRSGNADTQYF. The CDR3 coding sequence is TGTGCCAGCACTCGCAGCGGGAATGCAGATACGCAGTATTTT.

The chain couples TRBV10-3 to TRBJ1-6; perhaps TRBD1 as D (6 bases). The V gene's germline CDR1 is ENHRY and CDR2 SYGVKD. Trimming took 8 bases from V and 10 from J, leaving 24 bases between them. The CDR3 runs to 16 residues. The CDR3: CAIGGAGEGSGSPLHF. The CDR3 region has the DNA TGTGCCATCGGAGGGGCAGGGGAGGGTTCGGGATCACCCCTCCACTTT.

This chain joins TRBV28 and TRBJ1-4; unclear D gene. Trimming removed 5 bases at V and 8 bases at J, with 9 bases between. Germline V gives CDR1 MDHEN, CDR2 SYDVKM. The CDR3 has 12 residues. The CDR3 DNA follows: TGTGCCAGCAGTACAACGGGGGAAAAACTGTTTTTT. This sequence encodes CASSTTGEKLFF.

J is TRBJ1-1 and V is TRBV29-1; D unresolved. In germline, CDR1 is SQVTM, CDR2 ANQGSEA. This CDR3 is 14 amino acids long. Deletions cut 4 bases from V and 2 bases from J, with 14 bases between. The CDR3 region is CSVGLFPGNTEAFF. The CDR3, as DNA: TGCAGCGTTGGACTTTTTCCGGGAAACACTGAAGCTTTCTTT.

V usage is TRBV2 and J usage is TRBJ2-5, with D possibly being TRBD2 (7 bases). Germline V gene data show CDR1 as SNHLY and CDR2 as FYNNEI. Deletions cut 5 bases from V and 7 bases from J, with 23 bases between. This CDR3 has 16 amino acids. Here the CDR3 reads CASSSWRLGEGGTQYF. The CDR3 region has the DNA TGTGCCAGCAGTTCGTGGAGGCTAGGGGAGGGGGGGACCCAGTACTTC.

The CDR3, as DNA: TGTGCCAGCAGTGCGTATACAGGAGTTTCCTACGAGCAGTACGTC. Amino acids: CASSAYTGVSYEQYV. The chain is built from TRBV6-1 and TRBJ2-7; weak D call: TRBD1 (5 bases). The V end lost 4 bases, the J end lost 1 base, and 14 bases lay between the germline ends. The CDR3 has 15 amino acids. Looked up from germline, CDR1 is MNHNS and CDR2 is SASEGT.

The chain uses TRBV11-2 and TRBJ2-5, with a possible D match to TRBD1 (5 bases). With 3 bases removed from V and 5 bases from J, the gap between germline ends came to 16 bases. This CDR3 comprises 15 residues. Germline V gives CDR1 SGHAT, CDR2 FQNNGV. CDR3 loop: CASSLHGRVGETQYF. CDR3 nucleotide sequence: TGTGCCAGCAGCTTGCATGGCAGGGTCGGGGAGACCCAGTACTTC.

V and J are TRBV2 and TRBJ1-5; weak D call: TRBD1 (5 bases). Germline-derived CDR1 and CDR2 are SNHLY and FYNNEI. Trimming cost V 1 base and J 1 base, with 11 bases left between them. This CDR3 region has 16 residues. This CDR3 is CASSEVSRGSNQPQHF. CDR3 coding DNA: TGTGCCAGCAGTGAAGTTTCTAGGGGAAGCAATCAGCCCCAGCATTTT.

This chain links TRBV18 with TRBJ1-1; a possible D gene is TRBD1 (6 bases). V lost 3 bases and J 1 base, leaving 9 bases between the germline ends. Germline V lookup: CDR1 KGHSH, CDR2 LQKENI. The CDR3 loop spans 14 amino acids. The CDR3 region has the DNA TGTGCCAGCTCACCGACAGGAGAGAACACTGAAGCTTTCTTT. Its protein is CASSPTGENTEAFF. The whole variable domain, remainder taken from reference TRBV18 and TRBJ1-1, is NAGVMQNPRHLVRRRGQEARLRCSPMKGHSHVYWYRQLPEEGLKFMVYLQKENIIDESGMPKERFSAEFPKEGPSILRIQQVVRGDSAAYFCASSPTGENTEAFFGQGTRLTVV.

The chain has TRBV6-1 and TRBJ1-1; 9 bases fit TRBD1. The CDR3 totals 15 residues. CDR1 is MNHNS, CDR2 SASEGT, per germline. The J segment lost 5 bases and the V segment lost 5 bases, leaving 9 bases of the junction unmatched. CDR3 in amino acids: CASSPQDRGGTEAFF. The CDR3 region has the DNA TGTGCCAGCAGTCCCCAGGACAGGGGAGGGACTGAAGCTTTCTTT.

This clone is a singleton in its sample. The genes are TRBV12-5 and TRBJ1-1, with D maybe TRBD1 (6 bases). The V gene lost 6 bases and the J gene lost 7 bases, with 21 bases spanning the gap. The CDR3 extends over 15 amino acids. Germline V CDR1 and CDR2: LGHNT, FRNRAP. The CDR3: CASGKSRDNPFEAFF. The DNA for the CDR3 is TGTGCTAGTGGCAAGAGCCGGGACAACCCCTTTGAAGCTTTCTTT.

The table lists this clone with a few counts. V is TRBV30 and J is TRBJ2-3, with a tentative D call TRBD2 (7 bases). The CDR3 sequence is 13 residues long. Trimming removed 0 bases from V and 8 bases from J, with 12 bases in between. Germline assignment: CDR1 GTSNPN and CDR2 SVGIG (reference sequence). In DNA form, the CDR3 reads TGTGCCTGGAGTGTACAGGGAGGGAGTACGCAGTATTTT. As protein: CAWSVQGGSTQYF.

The J gene is TRBJ1-1, the V gene TRBV11-2; D gene unclear. The CDR3 is made up of 16 amino acids. The germline CDR1 and CDR2 sequences are SGHAT and FQNNGV. V lost 5 bases to trimming and J lost 4 bases, with 20 bases between them. CDR3 bases: TGTGCCAGCAGCCCCCTGGCCGGGGATGAGGCCACTGAAGCTTTCTTT. Its translation: CASSPLAGDEATEAFF.

This clone was seen just once. The chain links TRBV2 to TRBJ1-5; D remains unclear. The V gene lost 5 bases and the J gene lost 5 bases, with 10 bases spanning the gap. Germline V gene data show CDR1 as SNHLY and CDR2 as FYNNEI. The CDR3 has 13 residues. The CDR3 sequence: CASSSHRDQPQHF. CDR3 in DNA: TGTGCCAGCAGTTCTCACAGAGATCAGCCCCAGCATTTT.

The rearrangement joins TRBV6-5 to TRBJ1-6; D remains unclear. V was cut by 4 bases and J by 5 bases, with 6 bases left in between. CDR3 size: 13 residues. The germline V gene encodes CDR1 MNHEY and CDR2 SVGAGI. CDR3 residues: CASSWANNSPLHF. The CDR3 region has the DNA TGTGCCAGCAGTTGGGCCAATAATTCACCCCTCCACTTT.

This clone has just a few counts. V is TRBV7-9 and J is TRBJ2-1; 9 bases line up with TRBD2. CDR3 length: 12 residues. After removal of 5 bases from V and 9 bases from J, the junction contained 2 bases not matched to a gene. Germline V gives CDR1 SEHNR, CDR2 FQNEAQ (reference sequence). CDR3: CASSPSGAEQFF. In DNA form, the CDR3 reads TGTGCCAGCAGCCCTAGCGGGGCTGAGCAGTTCTTC. The variable domain in full, completed from reference TRBV7-9 and TRBJ2-1, reads DTGVSQNPRHKITKRGQNVTFRCDPISEHNRLYWYRQTLGQGPEFLTYFQNEAQLEKSRLLSDRFSAERPKGSFSTLEIQRTEQGDSAMYLCASSPSGAEQFFGPGTRLTVL.

This clone was counted once. V gene TRBV6-1 combines with J gene TRBJ1-2, with D possibly being TRBD1 (6 bases). Trimming stripped 11 bases from V and 5 bases from J, with 15 bases between. The length of the CDR3 is 12 residues. Germline V gene data show CDR1 as MNHNS and CDR2 as SASEGT. CDR3 in amino acids: CARKNREYGYTF. The CDR3 bases are TGTGCCCGAAAAAACAGGGAGTATGGCTACACCTTC.